Listed here is a single T cell receptor (beta chain). This entry is derived from a study of blood T cell repertoires in COVID-19. This table comes from immunoSEQ multiplex PCR, and its TCRdb copy is limited to in-frame clones, with some not included. The sample includes approximately 260,000 clones, around 80% of them seen just once. Germline CDR1 and CDR2: KGHSH and LQKENI. CDR3 length: 14 residues. Germline trimming cut 3 bases from V and 4 bases from J; bases unmatched to any gene: 2. The receptor was isolated from a man under 40 with acute COVID-19. Material for sequencing was PBMCs or T cells enriched from blood (not recorded which). The chain joins TRBV18 to TRBJ2-1, with TRBD1 matching over 8 bases. CDR3 in amino acids: CASSPGQGYNEQFF. In nucleotides, the CDR3 is TGTGCCAGCTCACCTGGACAGGGTTACAATGAGCAGTTCTTC.